The next 5 T cell receptor beta chains were all read from a single sample in a study of human T cells and chemical hapten exposure (dated by TCRdb to 2020 to 2022). Library generation was performed with RACE. Sequencing used a NextSeq 500. Using fastp trimming at Q25 and MiXCR clonotype assembly, TCRdb reanalyzed the public sequencing data and kept in-frame beta chains. Entries are consolidated by CDR3 protein sequence, retaining the most common genes and DNA. A total of almost 40,000 distinct CDR3 sequences appear in this sample, 7.5% to 8% of them only once. The ten largest clonotypes hold 1% to 1.5% of the sample. Taken with the paper, the label for time point translates to: pre-sensitization, week 0. Per the publication, the treatment or condition label means: therapeutic diphenylcyclopropenone sensitization with weekly scalp DPC. This sample comprised whole blood, obtained in connection with sensitization to the hapten diphenylcyclopropenone (DPC). These receptors were collected from a woman aged 50 to 65 with alopecia areata. Some clones in this sample may be carry-over from other donors' samples.

This clonotype was detected ten times or more. The chain uses TRBV6-1 and TRBJ2-2; D may be TRBD2 (5 bases). Trimming shortened V by 5 bases and J by 6 bases, and 16 bases separated the two germline ends. CDR3 size: 15 residues. Looked up from germline, CDR1 is MNHNS and CDR2 is SASEGT. DNA of the CDR3: TGTGCCAGCAGTCCGGCCAGCGGAGGAGCCGGGGAGCTGTTTTTT. Its protein is CASSPASGGAGELFF.

The V call is TRBV5-1, the J call TRBJ1-2; 9 bases are shared with TRBD1. CDR3 length equals 14 residues. Germline V lookup: CDR1 SGHRS, CDR2 YFSETQ. V lost 3 bases and J lost 6; bases outside the gene matches: 6. Written as DNA, the CDR3 is TGCGCCAGCAGCTGGGACAGGGTGGCGGATGGCTACACCTTC. The encoded protein is CASSWDRVADGYTF.

This clonotype showed up many times. The chain joins TRBV7-9 to TRBJ1-5; 8 positions agree with TRBD1. The CDR3 extends over 14 amino acids. Germline loops: CDR1 SEHNR, CDR2 FQNEAQ (reference sequence). V dropped 7 bases and J dropped 6; count of bases not matched to a gene: 8. The CDR3 DNA reads as TGTGCCAGCACCTCCCAGGGGGCCGGTCAGCCCCAGCATTTT. This codes for CASTSQGAGQPQHF.

The sample holds a few counts of this clonotype. The chain links TRBV6-5 to TRBJ2-7, with D tentatively TRBD2 (6 bases). The CDR3 has 12 residues. The V gene lost 2 bases and the J gene lost 6 bases, with 8 bases spanning the gap. Germline values: CDR1 MNHEY, CDR2 SVGAGI. The CDR3 loop reads CASSYRRGEQYF. The CDR3 DNA sequence: TGTGCCAGCAGTTACCGGCGGGGCGAGCAGTACTTC.

In its sample, this clonotype was seen many times. At one end the junction does not follow the germline gene, possibly because of a read error. The chain links TRBV20-1 to TRBJ2-7; a weak D match, TRBD2 (6 bases). Looked up from germline, CDR1 is DFQATT and CDR2 is SNEGSKA (reference sequence). This CDR3 comprises 12 residues. The CDR3 DNA reads as TGCAGTGCTAGAGATCCAGGTCGAGCTAGCGCTTTC. Its translation: CSARDPGRASAF.